In this sample, the clone carrying this T cell receptor (beta chain) turned up a few times. This sample stems from a study of CD8+ T cells in alopecia areata. In the study overall: Oral tofacitinib, 5 to 10 mg twice daily, was given in an open-label trial. Percentage of affected scalp area was the basis on which treated patients' severity was scored.

Treatment specified: oral pan-JAK inhibitor, 5-10 mg twice daily. Sorting from PBMCs produced CD4+ and CD8+ T cells. CDR3 size: 14 residues. The V end lost 3 bases, the J end lost 6 bases, and 12 bases lay between the germline ends. CDR1 is SEHNR, CDR2 FQNEAQ, per germline (reference sequence). It was cDNA, reverse transcribed from extracted RNA, that served as the sequencing template. The repertoire was sequenced with immunoSEQ multiplex PCR; TCRdb's copy has only in-frame clones and lacks some. The table has roughly 210,000 clones, around 43% seen once; the top ten hold roughly 2.6%. This clonotype originated in a human donor with alopecia areata. This material consisted of CD4+ T cells sorted from blood, taken at approximately week 36, from a patient treated with tofacitinib. The V and J genes are TRBV7-9 and TRBJ2-1; D call uncertain. CDR3 residues: CASSFVGPGNEQFF. CDR3 in DNA: TGTGCCAGCAGCTTCGTGGGTCCAGGCAATGAGCAGTTCTTC.